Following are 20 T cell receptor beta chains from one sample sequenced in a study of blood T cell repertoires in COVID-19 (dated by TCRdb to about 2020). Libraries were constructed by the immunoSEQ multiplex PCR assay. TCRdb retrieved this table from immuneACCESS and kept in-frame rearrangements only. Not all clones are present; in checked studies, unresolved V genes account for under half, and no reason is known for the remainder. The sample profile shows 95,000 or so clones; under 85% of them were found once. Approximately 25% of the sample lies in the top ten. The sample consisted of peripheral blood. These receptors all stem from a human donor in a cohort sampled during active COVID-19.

The DNA for the CDR3 is TGCAGTGCTCTCCAAGAGACCCAGTACTTC. Translated: CSALQETQYF. This sequence joins TRBV20-1 and TRBJ2-5; no definite D call. The germline gives CDR1 DFQATT, CDR2 SNEGSKA (reference sequence). The CDR3 length is 10 residues. V lost 5 bases to trimming and J lost 1 base, with 2 bases between them.

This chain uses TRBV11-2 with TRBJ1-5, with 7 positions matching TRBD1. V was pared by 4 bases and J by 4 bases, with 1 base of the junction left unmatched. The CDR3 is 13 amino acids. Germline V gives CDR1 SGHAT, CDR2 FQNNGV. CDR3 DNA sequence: TGTGCCAGCAGCTCACAGGGGAATCAGCCCCAGCATTTT. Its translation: CASSSQGNQPQHF.

The CDR3 DNA is TGTGCCAGCAGTCCCTCGGGGAGGGCCTATGGCTACACCTTC. Its translation is CASSPSGRAYGYTF. V is TRBV6-5 and J is TRBJ1-2; D is ambiguous. The CDR3 runs 14 residues. Germline CDR1 is MNHEY and CDR2 is SVGAGI. The germline V and J ends were trimmed by 5 bases and 4 bases, with 14 bases remaining between them.

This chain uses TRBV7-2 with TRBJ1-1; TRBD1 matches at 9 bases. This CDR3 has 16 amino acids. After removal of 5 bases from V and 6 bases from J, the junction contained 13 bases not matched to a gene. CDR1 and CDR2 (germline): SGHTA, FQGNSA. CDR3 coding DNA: TGTGCCAGCAGCCCACGCCCCTTGGACAGGGGTCCTGAAGCTTTCTTT. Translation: CASSPRPLDRGPEAFF.

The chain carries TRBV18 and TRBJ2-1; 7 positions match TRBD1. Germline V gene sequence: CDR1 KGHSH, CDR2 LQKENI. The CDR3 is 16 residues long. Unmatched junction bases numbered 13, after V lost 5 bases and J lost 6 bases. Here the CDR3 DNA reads TGTGCCAGCTCAAACCTAGGGGGCTTTTATGGCAATGAGCAGTTCTTC. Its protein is CASSNLGGFYGNEQFF.

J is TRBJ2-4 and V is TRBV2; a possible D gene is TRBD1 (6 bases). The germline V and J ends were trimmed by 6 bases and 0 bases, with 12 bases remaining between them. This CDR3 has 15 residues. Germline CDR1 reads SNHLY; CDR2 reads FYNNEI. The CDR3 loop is CASSEQGLAKNIQYF. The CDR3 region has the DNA TGTGCCAGCAGCGAACAGGGATTAGCCAAAAACATTCAGTACTTC.

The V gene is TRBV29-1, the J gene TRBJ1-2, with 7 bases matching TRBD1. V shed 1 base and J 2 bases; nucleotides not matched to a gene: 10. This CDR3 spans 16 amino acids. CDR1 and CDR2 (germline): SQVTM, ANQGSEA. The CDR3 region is CSVEGRDRTNNYGYTF. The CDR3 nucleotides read TGCAGCGTTGAAGGGAGGGACAGAACCAACAACTATGGCTACACCTTC.

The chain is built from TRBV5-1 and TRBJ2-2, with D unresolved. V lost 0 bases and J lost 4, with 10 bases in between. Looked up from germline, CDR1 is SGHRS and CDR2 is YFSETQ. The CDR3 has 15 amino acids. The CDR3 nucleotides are TGCGCCAGCAGCTTGGACCAAACGGGCACCGGGGAGCTGTTTTTT. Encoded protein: CASSLDQTGTGELFF.

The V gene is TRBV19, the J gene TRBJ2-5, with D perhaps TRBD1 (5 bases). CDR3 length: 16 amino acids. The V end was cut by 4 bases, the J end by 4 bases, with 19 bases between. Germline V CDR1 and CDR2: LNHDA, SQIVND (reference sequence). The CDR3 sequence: CASSTKTVITIETQYF. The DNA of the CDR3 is TGTGCCAGTAGTACGAAGACAGTTATAACAATAGAGACCCAGTACTTC.

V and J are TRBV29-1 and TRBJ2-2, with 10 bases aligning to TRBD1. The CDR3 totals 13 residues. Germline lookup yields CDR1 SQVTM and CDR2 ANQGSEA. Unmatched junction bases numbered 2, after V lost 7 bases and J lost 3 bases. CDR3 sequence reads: CSAGTGDTGELFF. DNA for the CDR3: TGCAGCGCCGGGACAGGGGACACCGGGGAGCTGTTTTTT.

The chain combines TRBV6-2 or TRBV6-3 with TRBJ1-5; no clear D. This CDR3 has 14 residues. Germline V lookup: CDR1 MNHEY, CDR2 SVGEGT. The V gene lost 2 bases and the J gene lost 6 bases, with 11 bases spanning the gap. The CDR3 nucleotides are TGTGCCAGCAGTTACCACCTTGGTAGTCAGCCCCAGCATTTT. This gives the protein CASSYHLGSQPQHF.

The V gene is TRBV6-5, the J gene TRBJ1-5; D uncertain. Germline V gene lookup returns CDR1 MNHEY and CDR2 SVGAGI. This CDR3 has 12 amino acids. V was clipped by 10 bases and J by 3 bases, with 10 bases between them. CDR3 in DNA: TGTGCCACCCGGAGTTTCAATCAGCCCCAGCATTTT. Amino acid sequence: CATRSFNQPQHF.

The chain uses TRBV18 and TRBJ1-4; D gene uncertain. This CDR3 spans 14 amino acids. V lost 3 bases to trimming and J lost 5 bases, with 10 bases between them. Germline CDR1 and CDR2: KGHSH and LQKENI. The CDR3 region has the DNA TGTGCCAGCTCACCCAACGTAGAAAATGAAAAACTGTTTTTT. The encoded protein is CASSPNVENEKLFF.

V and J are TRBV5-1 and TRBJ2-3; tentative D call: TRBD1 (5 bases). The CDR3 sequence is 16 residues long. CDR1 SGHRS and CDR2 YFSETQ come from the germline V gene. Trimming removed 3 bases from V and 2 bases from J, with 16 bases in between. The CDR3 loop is CASSWAGLETTDTQYF. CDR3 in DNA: TGCGCCAGCAGCTGGGCAGGGCTCGAGACCACAGATACGCAGTATTTT.

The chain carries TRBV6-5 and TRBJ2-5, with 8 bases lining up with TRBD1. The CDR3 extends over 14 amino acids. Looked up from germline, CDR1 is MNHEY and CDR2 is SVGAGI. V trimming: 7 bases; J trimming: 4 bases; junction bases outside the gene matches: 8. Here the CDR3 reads CASNRLQGGETQYF. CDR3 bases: TGTGCCAGCAACCGACTACAGGGGGGAGAGACCCAGTACTTC.

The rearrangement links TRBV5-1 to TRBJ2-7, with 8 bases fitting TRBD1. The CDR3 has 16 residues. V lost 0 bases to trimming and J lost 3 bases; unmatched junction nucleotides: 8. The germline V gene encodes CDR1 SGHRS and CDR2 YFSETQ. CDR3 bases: TGCGCCAGCAGCTTGGCACTAAGGACAGGGAACTACGAGCAGTACTTC. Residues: CASSLALRTGNYEQYF.

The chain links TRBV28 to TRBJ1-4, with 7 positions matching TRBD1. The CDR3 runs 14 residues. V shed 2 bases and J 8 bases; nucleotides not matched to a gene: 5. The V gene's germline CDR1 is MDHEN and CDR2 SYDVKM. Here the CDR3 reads CASSLDRVVEKLFF. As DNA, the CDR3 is TGTGCCAGCAGTTTAGACAGGGTGGTCGAAAAACTGTTTTTT.

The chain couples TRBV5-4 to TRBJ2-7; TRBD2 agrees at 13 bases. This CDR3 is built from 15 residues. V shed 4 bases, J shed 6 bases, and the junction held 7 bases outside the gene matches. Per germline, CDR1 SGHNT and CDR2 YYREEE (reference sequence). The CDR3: CASSAGLAGETEQYF. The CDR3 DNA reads TGTGCCAGCAGCGCAGGACTAGCGGGGGAAACCGAGCAGTACTTC.

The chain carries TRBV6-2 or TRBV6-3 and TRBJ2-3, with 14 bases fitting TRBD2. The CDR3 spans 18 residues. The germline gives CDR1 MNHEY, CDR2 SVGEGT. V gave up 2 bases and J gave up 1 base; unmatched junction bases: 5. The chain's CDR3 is CASSYRTSGGQGTDTQYF. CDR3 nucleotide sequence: TGTGCCAGCAGTTACCGGACTAGCGGGGGGCAGGGCACAGATACGCAGTATTTT.

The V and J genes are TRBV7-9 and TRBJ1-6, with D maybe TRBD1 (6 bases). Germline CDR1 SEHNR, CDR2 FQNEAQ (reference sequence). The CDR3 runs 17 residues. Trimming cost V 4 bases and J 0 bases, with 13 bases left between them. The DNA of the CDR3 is TGTGCCAGCAGCTACGGACAGCTTAGCTCCTATAATTCACCCCTCCACTTT. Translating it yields CASSYGQLSSYNSPLHF.